Presented here are 22 T cell receptor beta chains from one specimen sequenced in a study of persistence of HIV-infected CD4 T cells. For these receptors, no antigen is known. Lysates of CMV-infected fibroblasts at 10 ug/mL stimulated these cells. Responding CD4+ T cells were sorted by upregulation of both CD40 ligand and CD69. The libraries were made with immunoSEQ version 4 in survey mode. Measured with immunoSEQ multiplex PCR; TCRdb has only the in-frame clones, and not every one. The repertoire holds some 21,000 clones, with 75% to 80% as singletons. Source: CD4+ T cells sorted from PBMCs after approximately 19-hour stimulation, taken from a patient who received antiretroviral therapy. These receptors came from an adult man with HIV who was CMV-seropositive.

The chain combines TRBV6-1 with TRBJ1-4; D is possibly TRBD1 (5 bases). Trimming took 2 bases from V and 4 from J, leaving 20 bases between them. This CDR3 comprises 18 residues. CDR1 and CDR2 (germline): MNHNS, SASEGT. CDR3 region: CASSELVRTDRDNEKLFF. In nucleotides, the CDR3 is TGTGCCAGCAGTGAACTTGTGAGGACTGACAGAGATAATGAAAAACTGTTTTTT.

This clone was counted once. CDR3 sequence reads: CASSRGISYEQYF. CDR3 in DNA: TGCGCCAGCAGTAGGGGAATTTCCTACGAGCAGTACTTC. This chain joins TRBV10-2 and TRBJ2-7, with D possibly matching TRBD1 (5 bases). The CDR3 consists of 13 residues. Trimming took 5 bases from V and 1 from J, leaving 9 bases between them. CDR1 and CDR2 (germline): WSHSY, SAAADI.

This sequence joins TRBV27 and TRBJ1-6; a possible D gene is TRBD1 (6 bases). The germline V gene has CDR1 MNHEY and CDR2 SMNVEV (reference sequence). The CDR3 contains 18 residues. V lost 6 bases and J 0 bases, leaving 18 bases between the germline ends. The CDR3 bases are TGTGCCAGCAGCCCCCAGGGGACTAAGAGCTCCTATAATTCACCCCTCCACTTT. This gives the protein CASSPQGTKSSYNSPLHF.

Only a few counts were recorded for this clone. CDR3 protein: CASNGMVGIDTQYF. CDR3 coding DNA: TGTGCCAGCAACGGGATGGTGGGAATAGATACGCAGTATTTT. This chain joins TRBV2 and TRBJ2-3; D is possibly TRBD2 (5 bases). V was cut by 7 bases and J by 5 bases, with 16 bases left in between. CDR1 is SNHLY and CDR2 is FYNNEI in the germline V gene. The CDR3 spans 14 residues.

This CDR3 is CASSFPSGGAFF. CDR3 nucleotide sequence: TGTGCCAGCAGCTTCCCCTCGGGGGGAGCTTTCTTT. The chain employs TRBV7-9 and TRBJ1-1, with D perhaps TRBD1 (5 bases). V gave up 3 bases and J gave up 10 bases, with 12 bases separating them. The germline gives CDR1 SEHNR, CDR2 FQNEAQ (reference sequence). The length of the CDR3 is 12 residues.

The V gene is TRBV4-1, the J gene TRBJ1-2; TRBD1 is a possible D gene (6 bases). Germline loops: CDR1 MGHRA, CDR2 YSYEKL. The CDR3 is 16 residues long. Trimming removed 0 bases from V and 1 base from J, with 12 bases in between. The CDR3: CASSQDRGGSNYGYTF. Here the CDR3 DNA reads TGCGCCAGCAGCCAAGATCGAGGGGGTAGTAACTATGGCTACACCTTC.

The V gene is TRBV27, the J gene TRBJ2-7; 9 positions agree with TRBD1. V trimming: 6 bases; J trimming: 5 bases; junction bases outside the gene matches: 11. Germline CDR1 is MNHEY and CDR2 is SMNVEV (reference sequence). This CDR3 contains 15 residues. CDR3 residues: CASRPPGQGRNEQYF. CDR3 coding DNA: TGTGCCAGCAGGCCTCCGGGACAGGGTCGGAACGAGCAGTACTTC.

J is TRBJ2-5 and V is TRBV7-9; weak D call: TRBD1 (6 bases). CDR3 size: 13 residues. With 8 bases removed from V and 6 bases from J, the gap between germline ends came to 16 bases. Looked up from germline, CDR1 is SEHNR and CDR2 is FQNEAQ (reference sequence). In DNA form, the CDR3 reads TGTGCCAGCGGATTATCCAGGGGTCAGACCCAGTACTTC. Its translation: CASGLSRGQTQYF.

This clone turned up a few times. Other DNA sequences of this sample code for an identical CDR3. The V and J genes are TRBV28 and TRBJ1-2; no firm D call. Trimming took 6 bases from V and 0 from J, leaving 11 bases between them. Germline CDR1 reads MDHEN; CDR2 reads SYDVKM. This CDR3 region has 14 residues. CDR3 in amino acids: CASSRRGTNYGYTF. The CDR3 nucleotides are TGTGCCAGCAGCCGACGGGGAACTAACTATGGCTACACCTTC.

This chain links TRBV2 with TRBJ1-1, with D unresolved. Looked up from germline, CDR1 is SNHLY and CDR2 is FYNNEI. The CDR3 runs to 17 residues. V was clipped by 2 bases and J by 4 bases, with 20 bases between them. The CDR3 region has the DNA TGTGCCAGCAGTGAACGGAGGGTTAAAAGATTTCCCACTGAAGCTTTCTTT. This sequence encodes CASSERRVKRFPTEAFF.

The chain uses TRBV5-1 and TRBJ1-4; D gene ambiguous. The germline V gene has CDR1 SGHRS and CDR2 YFSETQ. The CDR3 has 15 residues. With 4 bases removed from V and 5 bases from J, the gap between germline ends came to 15 bases. CDR3 in amino acids: CASSQGAGINEKLFF. The DNA of the CDR3 is TGCGCCAGCAGCCAAGGAGCAGGAATCAATGAAAAACTGTTTTTT.

The chain has TRBV9 and TRBJ2-2, with a tentative D call TRBD1 (6 bases). V was cut by 0 bases and J by 2 bases, with 11 bases left in between. The germline V gene encodes CDR1 SGDLS and CDR2 YYNGEE. The CDR3 is 16 residues long. CDR3 DNA sequence: TGTGCCAGCAGCGTAGCGTCAGGGGCCAACACCGGGGAGCTGTTTTTT. Encoded protein: CASSVASGANTGELFF.

This clone was recorded only once. The chain uses TRBV5-6 and TRBJ2-7; 7 positions agree with TRBD1. The V gene's germline CDR1 is SGHDT and CDR2 YYEEEE. The CDR3 runs to 12 residues. The V and J ends lost 2 bases and 5 bases, in that order; junction bases with no gene match: 1. The CDR3 protein is CASSLTGDEQYF. In nucleotides, the CDR3 is TGTGCCAGCAGCTTAACAGGGGACGAGCAGTACTTC.

CDR3 bases: TGCGCCAGCAGCTTACAGGGGGGGTCCTACAATGAGCAGTTCTTC. This sequence encodes CASSLQGGSYNEQFF. The chain couples TRBV5-1 to TRBJ2-1, with D possibly matching TRBD1 (8 bases). The V end was cut by 2 bases, the J end by 1 base, with 10 bases between. The CDR3 is made up of 15 amino acids. Germline V gene sequence: CDR1 SGHRS, CDR2 YFSETQ.

The J gene is TRBJ1-1, the V gene TRBV6-5; 8 nucleotides line up with TRBD1. Trimming took 9 bases from V and 3 from J; bases not matched to a gene: 3. Looked up from germline, CDR1 is MNHEY and CDR2 is SVGAGI. This CDR3 has 12 amino acids. Here the CDR3 reads CASLQGDTEAFF. DNA for the CDR3: TGTGCCAGTTTACAGGGGGACACTGAAGCTTTCTTT.

The V and J genes are TRBV5-1 and TRBJ2-7; no firm D call. V gave up 0 bases and J gave up 3 bases, with 13 bases separating them. The germline V gene has CDR1 SGHRS and CDR2 YFSETQ. The CDR3 covers 15 residues. CDR3 DNA sequence: TGCGCCAGCAGCTTGGGGGTGGGATTCTTCTACGAGCAGTACTTC. Protein sequence: CASSLGVGFFYEQYF.

The gene calls are TRBV27 and TRBJ2-2; no reliable D call. Germline V lookup: CDR1 MNHEY, CDR2 SMNVEV (reference sequence). V was shortened by 5 bases and J by 0 bases, with 7 bases between the two germline ends. The CDR3 is 14 residues long. CDR3 sequence: CASSIKSNTGELFF. The CDR3 region has the DNA TGTGCCAGCAGTATAAAATCGAACACCGGGGAGCTGTTTTTT.

The rearrangement joins TRBV6-5 to TRBJ2-4; D uncertain. The germline V gene encodes CDR1 MNHEY and CDR2 SVGAGI. V was cut by 8 bases and J by 9 bases, with 11 bases left in between. There are 11 residues in the CDR3. The CDR3 reads CASGFSGIQYF. The CDR3, as DNA: TGTGCCAGCGGGTTCTCCGGCATTCAGTACTTC.

V and J are TRBV5-1 and TRBJ1-2; a possible D gene is TRBD1 (5 bases). Trimming took 5 bases from V and 4 from J, leaving 12 bases between them. The length of the CDR3 is 13 residues. Germline-derived CDR1 and CDR2 are SGHRS and YFSETQ. In DNA form, the CDR3 reads TGCGCCAGCAGTTCTGGTGGGGGCTATGGCTACACCTTC. This encodes CASSSGGGYGYTF. The whole variable domain, remainder taken from reference TRBV5-1 and TRBJ1-2, is KAGVTQTPRYLIKTRGQQVTLSCSPISGHRSVSWYQQTPGQGLQFLFEYFSETQRNKGNFPGRFSGRQFSNSRSEMNVSTLELGDSALYLCASSSGGGYGYTFGSGTRLTVV.

The chain is built from TRBV28 and TRBJ2-2; 8 bases are a match to TRBD1. CDR3 length: 15 amino acids. V gave up 3 bases and J gave up 4 bases; unmatched junction bases: 4. Germline assignment: CDR1 MDHEN and CDR2 SYDVKM. CDR3: CASSLDRVTTGELFF. In nucleotides, the CDR3 is TGTGCCAGCAGTTTGGACAGGGTTACCACCGGGGAGCTGTTTTTT.

The chain recombines TRBV5-6 with TRBJ2-3; TRBD1 or TRBD2 may be the D gene (5 bases each). V lost 6 bases to trimming and J lost 2 bases, with 16 bases between them. CDR1 is SGHDT and CDR2 is YYEEEE in the germline V gene. CDR3 length equals 15 residues. CDR3 in amino acids: CASTPPGTHTDTQYF. The CDR3 coding sequence is TGTGCCAGCACCCCACCGGGGACCCACACAGATACGCAGTATTTT.

The chain couples TRBV9 to TRBJ2-7; no reliable D call. The CDR3 length is 16 residues. Germline CDR1 reads SGDLS; CDR2 reads YYNGEE. With 0 bases removed from V and 5 bases from J, the gap between germline ends came to 18 bases. CDR3 in amino acids: CASSVGRATTGHEQYF. In DNA form, the CDR3 reads TGTGCCAGCAGCGTAGGTCGGGCTACGACCGGGCACGAGCAGTACTTC.